The present T cell receptor (beta chain) was sequenced within a study of radiation and T cells in renal cell carcinoma. Study-wide results and limits: In blood, top tumor clones expanded by 2 weeks, shrinking by 4.

This sample's time point: baseline pretreatment blood. This sample's treatment: 15 Gy SBRT to primary tumor, nephrectomy 4 weeks later. The table came from immunoSEQ multiplex PCR; TCRdb's copy has only in-frame clones and leaves some out. The sample consists of 130,000 or so clones, 88% of them appearing once. Germline lookup yields CDR1 KGHSH and CDR2 LQKENI. The CDR3 covers 13 residues. Deletions cut 3 bases from V and 9 bases from J, with 11 bases between. Turning to this clone: Its specificity is not known.

Sequenced material: blood, taken from a patient whose treatment included radiotherapy and nephrectomy. The chain links TRBV18 to TRBJ2-2, with D unclear. The TCR comes from a woman aged 45-65 years with renal cell carcinoma. The CDR3 spells CASSPREAWELFF. The CDR3 DNA reads TGTGCCAGCTCACCCAGAGAGGCGTGGGAGCTGTTTTTT.